This T cell receptor (beta chain) was profiled in a study of cytomegalovirus exposure and HLA in healthy donors. In regard to this clone: Its antigen is undetermined.

Primers included in the PCR were 60 Vbeta and 13 Jbeta primers. Assay used: immunoSEQ multiplex PCR; TCRdb lists only in-frame clones, some missing. This table holds under 200,000 clones. Germline CDR1 reads SGDLS; CDR2 reads YYNGEE. This CDR3 comprises 18 residues. V dropped 3 bases and J dropped 0; count of bases not matched to a gene: 12. Findings and limits, study-wide: For presence/absence analyses, sequencing depth was assumed to be roughly uniform across donors. Later on, an analysis found that several of the most significant clusters appeared to be linked to common viral pathogens, which included parvovirus B19. The listing of 150 to 200 TCR beta chains classed them as cytomegalovirus-associated. In a later analysis, V- and J-gene trimming of beta chains associated with a DCLRE1C missense variant, replicated independently.

This chain links TRBV9 with TRBJ1-1, with 9 bases fitting TRBD1. The sequencing sample was made of PBMCs. The receptor comes from a man between 25 and 39 years old in good health and CMV-seronegative. CDR3 bases: TGTGCCAGCAGCGGAGACAGGGGGTATGATATAATGAACACTGAAGCTTTCTTT. This codes for CASSGDRGYDIMNTEAFF.